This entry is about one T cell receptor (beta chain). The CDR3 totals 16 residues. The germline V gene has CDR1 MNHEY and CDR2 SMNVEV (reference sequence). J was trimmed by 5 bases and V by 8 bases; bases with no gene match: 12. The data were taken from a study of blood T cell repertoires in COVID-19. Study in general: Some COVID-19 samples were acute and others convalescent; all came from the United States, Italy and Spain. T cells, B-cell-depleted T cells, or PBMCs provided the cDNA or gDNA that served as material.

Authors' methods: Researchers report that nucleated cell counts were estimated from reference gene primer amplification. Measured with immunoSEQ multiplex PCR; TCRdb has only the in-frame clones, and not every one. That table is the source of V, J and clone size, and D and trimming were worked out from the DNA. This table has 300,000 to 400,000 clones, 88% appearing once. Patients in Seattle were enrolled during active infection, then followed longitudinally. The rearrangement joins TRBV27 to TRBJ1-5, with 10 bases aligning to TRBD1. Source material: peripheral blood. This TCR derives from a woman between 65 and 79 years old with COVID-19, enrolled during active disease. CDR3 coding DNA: TGTGCCAGCCACTATACCCCCGGGACAGGGGATCAGCCCCAGCATTTT. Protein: CASHYTPGTGDQPQHF.